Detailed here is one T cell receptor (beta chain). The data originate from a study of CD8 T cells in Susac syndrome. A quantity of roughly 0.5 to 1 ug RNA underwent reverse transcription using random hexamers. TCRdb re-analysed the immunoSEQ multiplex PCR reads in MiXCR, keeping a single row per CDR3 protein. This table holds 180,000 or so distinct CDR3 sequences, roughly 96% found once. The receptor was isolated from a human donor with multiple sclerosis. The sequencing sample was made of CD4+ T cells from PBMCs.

CDR3 in amino acids: CASSRRGFSYEQYF. The CDR3 nucleotides read TGTGCCAGCAGCCGCCGGGGCTTCTCCTACGAGCAGTACTTC. The chain is built from TRBV3-1 and TRBJ2-7; the D gene could be TRBD1 or TRBD2 (5 bases each). This CDR3 spans 14 amino acids. The germline V gene encodes CDR1 LGHDT and CDR2 YNNKEL (reference sequence). V shed 4 bases and J shed 0 bases, with 10 bases lying between them.